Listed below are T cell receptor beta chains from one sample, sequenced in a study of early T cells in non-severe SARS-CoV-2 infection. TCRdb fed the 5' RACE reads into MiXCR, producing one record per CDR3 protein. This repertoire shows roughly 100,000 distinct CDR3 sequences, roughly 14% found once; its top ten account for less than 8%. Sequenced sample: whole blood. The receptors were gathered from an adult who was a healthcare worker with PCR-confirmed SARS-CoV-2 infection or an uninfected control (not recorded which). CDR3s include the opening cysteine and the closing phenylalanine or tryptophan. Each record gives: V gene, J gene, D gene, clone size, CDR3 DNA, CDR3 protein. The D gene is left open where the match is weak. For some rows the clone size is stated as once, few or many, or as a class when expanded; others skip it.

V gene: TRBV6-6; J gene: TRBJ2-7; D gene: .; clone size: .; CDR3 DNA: TGTGCCAGCAGTTTCGACATGGTTACCTACGAGCAGTACTTC; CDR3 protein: CASSFDMVTYEQYF
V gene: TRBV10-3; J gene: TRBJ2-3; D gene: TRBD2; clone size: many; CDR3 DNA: TGTGCCATCAGTGAGTCGACTAGCGGGAGGGATACGCAGTATTTT; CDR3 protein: CAISESTSGRDTQYF
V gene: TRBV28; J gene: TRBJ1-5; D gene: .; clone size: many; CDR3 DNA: TGTGCCAGCAGTCCCCAGAGAATTGAGTCTGTAAGCAATCAGCCCCAGCATTTT; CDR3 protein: CASSPQRIESVSNQPQHF
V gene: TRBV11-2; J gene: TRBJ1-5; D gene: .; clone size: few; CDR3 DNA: TGTGCCAGCAGCTTGGGGGGGTTCGATCAGCCCCAGCATTTT; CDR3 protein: CASSLGGFDQPQHF
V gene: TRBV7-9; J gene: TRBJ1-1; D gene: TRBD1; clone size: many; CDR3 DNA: TGTGCCAGCTTAGGGGGCTTGAACACTGAAGCTTTCTTT; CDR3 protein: CASLGGLNTEAFF
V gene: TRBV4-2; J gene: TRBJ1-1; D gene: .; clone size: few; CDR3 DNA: TGTGCCAGCAGTCCGGGGAGATTATCTGAAGCTTTCTTT; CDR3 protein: CASSPGRLSEAFF
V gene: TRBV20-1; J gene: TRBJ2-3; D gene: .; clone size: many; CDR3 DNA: TGCAGTGCTAGGGTAGATACGCAGTATTTT; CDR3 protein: CSARVDTQYF
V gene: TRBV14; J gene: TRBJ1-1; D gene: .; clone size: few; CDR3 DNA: TGTGCCAGCAGCCACCTCGACGGGGCTTGGACTGAAGCTTTCTTT; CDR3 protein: CASSHLDGAWTEAFF
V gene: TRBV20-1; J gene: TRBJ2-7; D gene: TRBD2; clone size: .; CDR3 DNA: TGCAGTGCGTGGACTAGCGGGTTCTACGAGCAGTACTTC; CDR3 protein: CSAWTSGFYEQYF
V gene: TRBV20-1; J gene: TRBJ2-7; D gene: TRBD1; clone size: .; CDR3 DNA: TGCAGTGCTAGAGATGTTGCCGGGACAGGGGAGGATAAGCAGTACTTC; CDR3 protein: CSARDVAGTGEDKQYF
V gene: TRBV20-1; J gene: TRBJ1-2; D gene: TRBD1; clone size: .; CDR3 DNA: TGCAGTGCTAGGGATATCGGACAGGGCGATGGCTACACCTTC; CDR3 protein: CSARDIGQGDGYTF
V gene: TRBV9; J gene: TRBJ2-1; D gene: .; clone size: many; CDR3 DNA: TGTGCCAGCAGCTCCCCAGGCAGGTTGAATCAGCAGTTCTTC; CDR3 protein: CASSSPGRLNQQFF
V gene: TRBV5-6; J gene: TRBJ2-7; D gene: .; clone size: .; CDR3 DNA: TGTGCCAGCAGCCAAGTGACAGTCTACGAGCAGTACTTC; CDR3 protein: CASSQVTVYEQYF
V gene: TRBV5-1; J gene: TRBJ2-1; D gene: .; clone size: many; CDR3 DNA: TGCGCCAGCAGCTTGGGGGCCGAAGGGGGTGAGCAGTTCTTC; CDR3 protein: CASSLGAEGGEQFF
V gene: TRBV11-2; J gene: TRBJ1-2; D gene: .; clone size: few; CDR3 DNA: TGTGCCAGCAGCTTAGGTAACAGGGCGAACTATGGCTACACCTTC; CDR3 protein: CASSLGNRANYGYTF
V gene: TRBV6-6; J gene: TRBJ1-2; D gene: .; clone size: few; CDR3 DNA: TGTGCCAGCAGTTACGACAGTGGGGGCTACACCTTC; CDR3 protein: CASSYDSGGYTF
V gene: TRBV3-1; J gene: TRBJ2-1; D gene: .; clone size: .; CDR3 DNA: TGTGCCAGCAGCCAAGGAGGGGGCTCCTACAATGAGCAGTTCTTC; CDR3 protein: CASSQGGGSYNEQFF
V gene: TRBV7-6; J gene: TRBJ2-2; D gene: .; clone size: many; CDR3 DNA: TGTGCCAGCAGCTTAGCGGGAGATACCGGGGAGCTGTTTTTT; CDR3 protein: CASSLAGDTGELFF
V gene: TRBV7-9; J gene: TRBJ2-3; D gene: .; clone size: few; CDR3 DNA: TGTGCCAGCAGCTCGACAGGTCCAGATACGCAGTATTTT; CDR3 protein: CASSSTGPDTQYF
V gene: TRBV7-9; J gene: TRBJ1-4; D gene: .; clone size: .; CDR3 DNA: TGTGCCAGCAGTCAAGACAGACCGAAGGAAAAACTGTTTTTT; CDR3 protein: CASSQDRPKEKLFF
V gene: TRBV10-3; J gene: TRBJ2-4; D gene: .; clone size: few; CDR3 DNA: TGTGCCACCACCGGGACTGCCCAAAACATTCAGTACTTC; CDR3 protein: CATTGTAQNIQYF
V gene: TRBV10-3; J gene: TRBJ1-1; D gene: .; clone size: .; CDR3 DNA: TGTGCCATCAGTGAGGGTAGGGGTTATGTTTTCTTT; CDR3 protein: CAISEGRGYVFF